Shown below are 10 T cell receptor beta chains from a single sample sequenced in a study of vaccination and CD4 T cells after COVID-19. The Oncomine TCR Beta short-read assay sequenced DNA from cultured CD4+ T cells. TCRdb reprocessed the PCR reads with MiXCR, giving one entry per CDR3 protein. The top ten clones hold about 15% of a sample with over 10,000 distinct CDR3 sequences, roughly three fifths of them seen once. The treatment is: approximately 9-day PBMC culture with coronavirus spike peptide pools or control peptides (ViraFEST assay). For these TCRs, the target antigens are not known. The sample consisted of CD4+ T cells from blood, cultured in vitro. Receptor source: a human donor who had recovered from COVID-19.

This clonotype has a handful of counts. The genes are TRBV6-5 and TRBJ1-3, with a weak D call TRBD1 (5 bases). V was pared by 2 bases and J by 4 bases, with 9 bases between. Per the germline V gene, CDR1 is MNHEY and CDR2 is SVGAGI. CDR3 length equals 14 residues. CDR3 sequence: CASSYTGLGNTIYF. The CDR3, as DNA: TGTGCCAGCAGTTACACGGGACTCGGAAACACCATATATTTT.

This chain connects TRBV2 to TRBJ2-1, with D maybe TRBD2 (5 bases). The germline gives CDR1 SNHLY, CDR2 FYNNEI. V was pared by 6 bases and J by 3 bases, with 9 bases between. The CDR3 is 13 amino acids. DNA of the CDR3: TGTGCCAGCAGGGATCGGGGCTACAATGAGCAGTTCTTC. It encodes CASRDRGYNEQFF.

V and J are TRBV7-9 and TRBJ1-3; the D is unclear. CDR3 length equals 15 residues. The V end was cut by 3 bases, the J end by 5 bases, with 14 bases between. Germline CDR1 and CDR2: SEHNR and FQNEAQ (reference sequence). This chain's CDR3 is CASSFGERHRNTIYF. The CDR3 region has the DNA TGTGCCAGCAGCTTCGGGGAGCGCCATCGAAACACCATATATTTT.

The chain's CDR3 is CASSRRQGSNQPQHF. For the CDR3, the DNA is TGTGCCAGCAGTCGGAGACAGGGGAGCAATCAGCCCCAGCATTTT. J is TRBJ1-5 and V is TRBV28; 8 bases line up with TRBD1. The germline V gene has CDR1 MDHEN and CDR2 SYDVKM. The CDR3 has 15 residues. J lost 1 base, V lost 5 bases, and 4 bases had no gene match.

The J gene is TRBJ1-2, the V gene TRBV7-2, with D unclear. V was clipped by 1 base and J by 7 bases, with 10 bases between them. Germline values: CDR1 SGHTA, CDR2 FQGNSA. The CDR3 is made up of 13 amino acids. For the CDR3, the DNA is TGTGCCAGCAGCTTAGACGGCCAGTCTGGCTACACCTTC. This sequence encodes CASSLDGQSGYTF. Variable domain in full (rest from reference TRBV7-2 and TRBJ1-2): GAGVSQSPSNKVTEKGKDVELRCDPISGHTALYWYRQSLGQGLEFLIYFQGNSAPDKSGLPSDRFSAERTGGSVSTLTIQRTQQEDSAVYLCASSLDGQSGYTFGSGTRLTVV.

CDR3 bases: TGCGCCAGCAGCCAGGGACTAGCGCAAGAGACCCAGTACTTC. Amino acids: CASSQGLAQETQYF. The chain carries TRBV5-1 and TRBJ2-5; 10 bases map to TRBD2. The V segment lost 4 bases and the J segment 2 bases; nucleotides outside the gene matches: 2. Per germline, CDR1 SGHRS and CDR2 YFSETQ. CDR3 length equals 14 residues.

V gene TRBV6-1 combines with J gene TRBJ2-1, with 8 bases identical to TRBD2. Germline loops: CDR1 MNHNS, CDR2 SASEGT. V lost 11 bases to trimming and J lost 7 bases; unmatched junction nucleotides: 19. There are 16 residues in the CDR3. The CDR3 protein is CAVTRAPGLGGNEQFF. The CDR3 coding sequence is TGTGCCGTTACTCGGGCACCGGGACTAGGGGGGAATGAGCAGTTCTTC.

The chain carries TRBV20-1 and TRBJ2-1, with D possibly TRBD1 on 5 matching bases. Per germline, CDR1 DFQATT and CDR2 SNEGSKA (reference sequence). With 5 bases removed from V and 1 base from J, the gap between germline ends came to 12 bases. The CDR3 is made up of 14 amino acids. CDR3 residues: CSADPQGSYNEQFF. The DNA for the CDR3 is TGCAGTGCTGATCCTCAGGGATCCTACAATGAGCAGTTCTTC.

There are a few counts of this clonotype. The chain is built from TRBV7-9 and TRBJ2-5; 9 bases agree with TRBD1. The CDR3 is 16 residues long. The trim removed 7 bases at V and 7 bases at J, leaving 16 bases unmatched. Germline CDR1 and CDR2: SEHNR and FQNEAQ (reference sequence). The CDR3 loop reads CASTPLTGGRLGTQYF. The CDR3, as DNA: TGTGCCAGCACCCCCCTTACAGGGGGCCGTTTGGGGACCCAGTACTTC.

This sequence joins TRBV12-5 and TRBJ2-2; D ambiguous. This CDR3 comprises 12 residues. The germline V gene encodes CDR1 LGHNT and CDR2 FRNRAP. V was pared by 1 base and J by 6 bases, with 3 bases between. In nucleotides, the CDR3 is TGTGCTAGTGGTTTGGAACCCGGGGAGCTGTTTTTT. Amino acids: CASGLEPGELFF.